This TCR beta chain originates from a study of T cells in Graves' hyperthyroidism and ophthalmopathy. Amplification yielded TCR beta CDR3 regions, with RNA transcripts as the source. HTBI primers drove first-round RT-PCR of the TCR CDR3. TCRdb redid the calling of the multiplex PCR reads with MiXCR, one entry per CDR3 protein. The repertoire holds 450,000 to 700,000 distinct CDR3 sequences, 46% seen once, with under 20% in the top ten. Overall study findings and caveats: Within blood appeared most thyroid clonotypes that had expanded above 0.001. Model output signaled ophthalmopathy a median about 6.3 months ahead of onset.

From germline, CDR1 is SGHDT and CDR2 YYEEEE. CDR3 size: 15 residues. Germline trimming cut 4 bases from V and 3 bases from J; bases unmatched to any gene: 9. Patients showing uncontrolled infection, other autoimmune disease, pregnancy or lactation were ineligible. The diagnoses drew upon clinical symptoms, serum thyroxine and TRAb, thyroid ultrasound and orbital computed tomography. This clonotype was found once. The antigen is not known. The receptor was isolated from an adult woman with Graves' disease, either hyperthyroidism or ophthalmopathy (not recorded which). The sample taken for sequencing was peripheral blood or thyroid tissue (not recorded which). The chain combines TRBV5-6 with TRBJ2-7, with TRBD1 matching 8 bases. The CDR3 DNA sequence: TGTGCCAGCAGCCAACGGACAGGGCAAAACTACGAGCAGTACTTC. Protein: CASSQRTGQNYEQYF.